The 32 T cell receptor beta chains below come from one sample, sequenced in a study of blood T cell repertoires in COVID-19 (dated by TCRdb to about 2020). Libraries were constructed by the immunoSEQ multiplex PCR assay. The table comes from immuneACCESS by way of TCRdb, which keeps in-frame sequences with V and J called. Part of the clones is missing from these tables; in studies checked, under half for an unresolved V gene and the rest for unknown reasons. The sample includes roughly 87,000 clones, with roughly 83% observed a single time. The ten largest clones take up 7% to 9% of the sample. The sequencing input was peripheral blood. The source is a man aged 50 to 60 with active COVID-19.

This chain uses TRBV5-1 with TRBJ1-2, with 7 bases identical to TRBD1. V lost 2 bases and J lost 8; bases outside the gene matches: 6. CDR3 size: 13 residues. Germline V gene data show CDR1 as SGHRS and CDR2 as YFSETQ. The CDR3 nucleotides are TGCGCCAGCAGCTTCAGCCAGGGGGACGGCTACACCTTC. It encodes CASSFSQGDGYTF.

The rearrangement uses TRBV2 and TRBJ1-5, with a tentative D call TRBD1 (6 bases). The germline V and J ends were trimmed by 8 bases and 7 bases, with 12 bases remaining between them. From germline, CDR1 is SNHLY and CDR2 FYNNEI. This CDR3 spans 12 amino acids. For the CDR3, the DNA is TGTGCCAGCCACAGGGAGAACCAGCCCCAGCATTTT. Encoded protein: CASHRENQPQHF.

The chain uses TRBV19 and TRBJ2-7; D call uncertain. V was shortened by 3 bases and J by 3 bases, with 9 bases between the two germline ends. This CDR3 is 13 amino acids long. The germline V gene encodes CDR1 LNHDA and CDR2 SQIVND (reference sequence). CDR3 bases: TGTGCCAGTAGTATTTATTCCGGCTACGAGCAGTACTTC. It encodes CASSIYSGYEQYF.

The sample holds one count of this clone. The chain has TRBV24-1 and TRBJ2-1, with 7 nucleotides matching TRBD1. V lost 2 bases to trimming and J lost 2 bases; unmatched junction nucleotides: 5. Per the germline V gene, CDR1 is KGHDR and CDR2 is SFDVKD. This CDR3 contains 16 residues. The CDR3 here is CATSDSTGDAYNEQFF. The CDR3 DNA follows: TGTGCCACCAGTGATTCCACAGGGGATGCCTACAATGAGCAGTTCTTC.

This clone was counted a few times. The chain has TRBV30 and TRBJ1-3; maybe TRBD1 (5 bases). V lost 2 bases and J 4 bases, leaving 12 bases between the germline ends. Germline V gene lookup returns CDR1 GTSNPN and CDR2 SVGIG (reference sequence). This CDR3 contains 14 residues. CDR3 nucleotide sequence: TGTGCCTGGAGTCCTGGCAGGGCCGGAAACACCATATATTTT. It codes for CAWSPGRAGNTIYF.

V and J are TRBV30 and TRBJ2-1; 15 nucleotides agree with TRBD2. V was clipped by 1 base and J by 8 bases; unmatched bases: 3. This CDR3 spans 15 amino acids. Germline V gives CDR1 GTSNPN, CDR2 SVGIG (reference sequence). The CDR3 DNA is TGTGCCTGGAGTGGGACTAGCGGGGGGGCCGATGAGCAGTTCTTC. Translated: CAWSGTSGGADEQFF.

The chain has TRBV29-1 and TRBJ2-1; 9 nucleotides agree with TRBD2. J lost 0 bases, V lost 0 bases, and 6 bases had no gene match. CDR3 length: 17 residues. Germline V gene data show CDR1 as SQVTM and CDR2 as ANQGSEA. CDR3 region: CSVEDLLAGSSYNEQFF. DNA of the CDR3: TGCAGCGTTGAAGATTTGCTAGCGGGGAGCTCCTACAATGAGCAGTTCTTC.

The V and J genes are TRBV6-5 and TRBJ1-2; D may be TRBD1 (5 bases). The CDR3 runs 15 residues. The V and J ends lost 5 bases and 1 base respectively, with 14 bases between them. Germline V gives CDR1 MNHEY, CDR2 SVGAGI. The CDR3, as DNA: TGTGCCAGCAGTACGCAGGGCCCCCGTAACTATGGCTACACCTTC. This codes for CASSTQGPRNYGYTF.

The genes are TRBV3-1 (or the pseudogene TRBV3-2) and TRBJ1-1; D not certain. CDR1 LGHDT and CDR2 YNNKEL come from the germline V gene (reference sequence). Between the trimmed V and J ends, which lost 0 bases and 5 bases, there was a span of 13 bases. The CDR3 is made up of 15 amino acids. CDR3 in amino acids: CASSQDYAPGTEAFF. In DNA, the CDR3 is TGTGCCAGCAGCCAAGATTATGCCCCAGGAACTGAAGCTTTCTTT.

The V gene is TRBV5-4, the J gene TRBJ1-1; possible D gene TRBD1, 5 bases. Trimming stripped 5 bases from V and 3 bases from J, with 17 bases between. Germline-derived CDR1 and CDR2 are SGHNT and YYREEE (reference sequence). The CDR3 runs to 15 residues. The CDR3: CASSSRRGLDTEAFF. DNA of the CDR3: TGTGCCAGCAGTTCCCGACGGGGGTTGGACACTGAAGCTTTCTTT.

There are a few counts of this clone. The chain couples TRBV2 to TRBJ1-2; the D gene is possibly TRBD1 (5 bases). From germline, CDR1 is SNHLY and CDR2 FYNNEI. The CDR3 runs to 14 residues. Trimming stripped 4 bases from V and 4 bases from J, with 13 bases between. Here the CDR3 reads CASSGRGIGYGYTF. The DNA for the CDR3 is TGTGCCAGCAGTGGGCGGGGGATCGGCTATGGCTACACCTTC.

This clone has only one observation. The V call is TRBV12-3 or TRBV12-4, the J call TRBJ2-7; the D gene is possibly TRBD1 (5 bases). V lost 6 bases, J lost 7 bases, and 13 bases lay in between. The CDR3 spans 12 residues. CDR3 sequence reads: CASRSQRGEQYF. CDR3 bases: TGTGCCAGCAGGTCCCAAAGGGGAGAGCAGTACTTC.

The rearrangement joins TRBV27 to TRBJ2-7; D may be TRBD2 (5 bases). The CDR3 spans 13 residues. Trimming left V 1 base short and J 5 bases short, with 9 bases between. Germline V lookup: CDR1 MNHEY, CDR2 SMNVEV (reference sequence). The CDR3, as DNA: TGTGCCAGCAGTTTATGGATTAGCGACGAGCAGTACTTC. Translation: CASSLWISDEQYF.

The chain combines TRBV30 with TRBJ1-1, with D possibly TRBD1 on 5 matching bases. The CDR3 runs 13 residues. The germline CDR1 and CDR2 sequences are GTSNPN and SVGIG (reference sequence). Deletions cut 5 bases from V and 5 bases from J, with 15 bases between. CDR3 residues: CAWGRGGDTEAFF. The CDR3 coding sequence is TGTGCCTGGGGTCGGGGAGGGGATACTGAAGCTTTCTTT.

This rearrangement joins TRBV7-9 to TRBJ2-3, with D unresolved. CDR3 length: 12 amino acids. The V end lost 6 bases, the J end lost 0 bases, and 4 bases lay between the germline ends. The germline gives CDR1 SEHNR, CDR2 FQNEAQ (reference sequence). CDR3 nucleotides: TGTGCCAGCAGGCAGAGCACAGATACGCAGTATTTT. As protein: CASRQSTDTQYF.

The V call is TRBV20-1, the J call TRBJ2-3, with TRBD2 matching 8 bases. CDR1 and CDR2 (germline): DFQATT, SNEGSKA (reference sequence). There are 16 residues in the CDR3. The V and J ends lost 3 bases and 0 bases, in that order; junction bases with no gene match: 8. DNA of the CDR3: TGCAGTGCTAGTCCCGGACTAGCTGTTAGCACAGATACGCAGTATTTT. Protein product: CSASPGLAVSTDTQYF.

The chain uses TRBV4-1 and TRBJ2-7; D is unclear. CDR1 is MGHRA and CDR2 is YSYEKL in the germline V gene. The CDR3 sequence is 13 residues long. V was shortened by 4 bases and J by 9 bases, with 16 bases between the two germline ends. The CDR3 region is CASSPNGNRRQYF. The CDR3, as DNA: TGCGCCAGCAGCCCCAACGGAAACAGAAGGCAGTACTTC.

J is TRBJ2-1 and V is TRBV6-5; 9 positions match TRBD1. This CDR3 is 15 amino acids long. Germline CDR1 reads MNHEY; CDR2 reads SVGAGI. The J segment lost 1 base and the V segment lost 6 bases, leaving 4 bases of the junction unmatched. DNA for the CDR3: TGTGCCAGCAGGCGAGACAGGGGGTCCTACAATGAGCAGTTCTTC. Encoded protein: CASRRDRGSYNEQFF.

V usage is TRBV3-1 (or the pseudogene TRBV3-2) and J usage is TRBJ1-1, with D unresolved. Per the germline V gene, CDR1 is LGHDT and CDR2 is YNNKEL (reference sequence). This CDR3 contains 12 residues. The V and J ends lost 2 bases and 5 bases respectively, with 6 bases between them. This CDR3 is CASSQQQTEAFF. DNA for the CDR3: TGTGCCAGCAGCCAACAACAGACTGAAGCTTTCTTT.

The chain links TRBV7-3 to TRBJ2-1; TRBD2 might be the D (6 bases). This CDR3 contains 16 residues. V dropped 2 bases and J dropped 3 bases, with 14 bases sitting between them. Looked up from germline, CDR1 is SGHTA and CDR2 is FQGTGA. CDR3 nucleotide sequence: TGTGCCAGCAGCTTAGGGGTGAGGCGGGACTACAATGAGCAGTTCTTC. Residues: CASSLGVRRDYNEQFF.

The V gene is TRBV5-6, the J gene TRBJ2-3; D may be TRBD2 (5 bases). Trimming removed 4 bases at V and 3 bases at J, with 21 bases between. The CDR3 consists of 17 residues. Germline values: CDR1 SGHDT, CDR2 YYEEEE. The CDR3 reads CASSPPRRRSGTDTQYF. DNA for the CDR3: TGTGCCAGCAGCCCCCCGAGGCGGAGGTCGGGAACAGATACGCAGTATTTT.

This clone was observed a single time. This chain joins TRBV6-1 and TRBJ1-1, with no clear D. Trimming took 2 bases from V and 8 from J, leaving 12 bases between them. CDR1 is MNHNS and CDR2 is SASEGT in the germline V gene. This CDR3 is built from 13 residues. The CDR3 loop reads CASSEFGNWEAFF. The DNA of the CDR3 is TGTGCCAGCAGTGAATTCGGGAATTGGGAAGCTTTCTTT.

The chain employs TRBV27 and TRBJ1-3; 8 bases map to TRBD1. Germline V gene sequence: CDR1 MNHEY, CDR2 SMNVEV (reference sequence). CDR3 length: 14 residues. The V and J ends lost 4 bases and 4 bases, in that order; junction bases with no gene match: 3. As DNA, the CDR3 is TGTGCCAGCAGTTCGACAGGGGTAGGAAACACCATATATTTT. This gives the protein CASSSTGVGNTIYF.

The CDR3 loop is CASSLAGLAGGIDTQYF. Here the CDR3 DNA reads TGCGCCAGCAGCTTGGCGGGGCTAGCGGGGGGGATTGATACGCAGTATTTT. J is TRBJ2-3 and V is TRBV5-1; 12 nucleotides line up with TRBD2. Losses at the gene ends were 0 bases for V and 6 bases for J; bases not matched to a gene: 8. Germline values: CDR1 SGHRS, CDR2 YFSETQ. The CDR3 is made up of 17 amino acids.

J is TRBJ2-1 and V is TRBV28; D possibly corresponds to TRBD2 (6 bases). This CDR3 comprises 11 residues. CDR1 MDHEN and CDR2 SYDVKM come from the germline V gene. V was clipped by 6 bases and J by 16 bases, with 16 bases between them. The CDR3 bases are TGTGCCAGCAGCCAGACTAGAGTTCAATTCTTC. The encoded protein is CASSQTRVQFF. Looking up the rest from reference TRBV28 and TRBJ2-1 gives the full variable domain: DVKVTQSSRYLVKRTGEKVFLECVQDMDHENMFWYRQDPGLGLRLIYFSYDVKMKEKGDIPEGYSVSREKKERFSLILESASTNQTSMYLCASSQTRVQFFGPGTRLTVL.

This clone appeared once. The V and J genes are TRBV27 and TRBJ1-6; tentative D call: TRBD1 (6 bases). With 2 bases removed from V and 10 bases from J, the gap between germline ends came to 9 bases. This CDR3 contains 13 residues. CDR1 is MNHEY and CDR2 is SMNVEV in the germline V gene (reference sequence). CDR3 DNA: TGTGCCAGCAGTTTAGGGGGCCGGTCACCCCTCCACTTT. This codes for CASSLGGRSPLHF.

This clone was counted a single time. This chain connects TRBV4-2 to TRBJ2-3, with 10 nucleotides matching TRBD2. Germline V lookup: CDR1 LGHNA, CDR2 YNFKEQ. CDR3 length equals 15 residues. Unmatched junction bases numbered 7, after V lost 4 bases and J lost 6 bases. The CDR3 region is CASSPERGGQDTQYF. CDR3 sequence (DNA): TGTGCCAGCAGCCCGGAGCGGGGGGGCCAGGATACGCAGTATTTT.

The chain uses TRBV28 and TRBJ2-2; possibly TRBD1 for D (6 bases). The CDR3 loop spans 14 amino acids. The V gene lost 5 bases and the J gene lost 8 bases, with 15 bases spanning the gap. Germline CDR1 is MDHEN and CDR2 is SYDVKM. CDR3 sequence: CASSPPPRGGELFF. CDR3 DNA sequence: TGTGCCAGCAGTCCCCCTCCAAGGGGGGGGGAGCTGTTTTTT.

The chain links TRBV5-1 to TRBJ1-2; 8 bases agree with TRBD1. The V gene end was trimmed by 0 bases and the J gene end by 4 bases; junction bases not matched to a gene: 2. Germline assignment: CDR1 SGHRS and CDR2 YFSETQ. CDR3 size: 14 residues. The CDR3: CASSLEGTGYGYTF. In DNA, the CDR3 is TGCGCCAGCAGCTTGGAGGGGACAGGCTATGGCTACACCTTC.

This clone has only one observation. The chain employs TRBV28 and TRBJ2-1; 10 positions match TRBD2. The CDR3 totals 15 residues. Germline lookup yields CDR1 MDHEN and CDR2 SYDVKM. Trimming took 1 base from V and 13 from J; bases not matched to a gene: 10. CDR3 residues: CASSLSGTSVREQFF. CDR3 DNA sequence: TGTGCCAGCAGTTTATCCGGGACTAGCGTTCGTGAACAGTTCTTC.

This chain uses TRBV6-5 with TRBJ1-2; D may be TRBD1 (6 bases). Trimming shortened V by 7 bases and J by 4 bases, and 13 bases separated the two germline ends. This CDR3 spans 13 amino acids. Per germline, CDR1 MNHEY and CDR2 SVGAGI. For the CDR3, the DNA is TGTGCCAGCACCATCGGACAGCTCTATGGCTACACCTTC. Amino acid sequence: CASTIGQLYGYTF.

The V gene is TRBV12-5, the J gene TRBJ2-1, with D perhaps TRBD2 (5 bases). V was clipped by 6 bases and J by 9 bases, with 9 bases between them. Looked up from germline, CDR1 is LGHNT and CDR2 is FRNRAP. This CDR3 is built from 11 residues. The DNA for the CDR3 is TGTGCTAGTGGATTTGGACTTGAGCAGTTCTTC. The encoded protein is CASGFGLEQFF.